This T cell receptor (beta chain) was profiled in a study of blood T cell repertoires in COVID-19. About the research overall: Samples came from the United States, Italy and Spain, spanning acute and convalescent COVID-19.

Clones were sequenced by immunoSEQ multiplex PCR, and TCRdb holds only the in-frame ones, with some missing. The repertoire holds 95,000 to 150,000 clones, with more than 60% as singletons. With 5 bases clipped from V and 0 bases from J, the junction kept 3 bases outside the gene matches. Germline V gene sequence: CDR1 MDHEN, CDR2 SYDVKM. The length of the CDR3 is 15 residues. The chain carries TRBV28 and TRBJ2-7; 11 bases line up with TRBD2. Sequencing was performed on peripheral blood. The receptor comes from a woman in her 70s with acute or convalescent COVID-19. The CDR3 sequence: CASSASGRSSYEQYF. The DNA of the CDR3 is TGTGCCAGCAGTGCTAGCGGGAGGAGCTCCTACGAGCAGTACTTC.